A selection of T cell receptor beta chains follows, all from one sample in a study of vaccination effects on CD4 cells after COVID-19. Sequencing used immunoSEQ multiplex PCR; TCRdb keeps in-frame clones, though not all of them. Here the sample spans 35,000 to 55,000 clones, around 80% being singletons. Their antigens remain unidentified. The sequences come from CD4+ T cells from PBMCs cultured without peptide, collected after COVID-19 vaccination. The receptors shown here come from a human donor who had a prior SARS-CoV-2 infection. Both conserved end residues are part of each CDR3. The order of the fields is CDR3 protein, CDR3 DNA, clone size, J gene, D gene, V gene. A D gene is named only where the DNA matches it firmly. Size is stated for part of the rows, as once, few or many counts, or as a class when the clone is expanded.

CDR3: CASSLGTGRHEQYF
DNA: TGTGCCAGCAGCTTAGGGACAGGGAGACACGAGCAGTACTTC
size: .
J: TRBJ2-7
D: TRBD1
V: TRBV11-3

CDR3: CASSSSGVYNSPLHF
DNA: TGCGCCAGCAGCTCCTCGGGGGTCTATAATTCACCCCTCCACTTT
size: .
J: TRBJ1-6
D: .
V: TRBV5-1

CDR3: CASSYYDEQYF
DNA: TGTGCCAGCAGCTATTACGACGAGCAGTACTTC
size: .
J: TRBJ2-7
D: .
V: TRBV11-3

CDR3: CASSQHGTAGNTIYF
DNA: TGTGCCAGCAGCCAACACGGGACAGCTGGAAACACCATATATTTT
size: once
J: TRBJ1-3
D: TRBD1
V: TRBV3-1/TRBV3-2

CDR3: CATSETDPQETQYF
DNA: TGTGCCACCAGTGAAACGGATCCGCAAGAGACCCAGTACTTC
size: .
J: TRBJ2-5
D: .
V: TRBV24-1

CDR3: CASSPTRGGETQYF
DNA: TGTGCCAGCTCACCGACACGGGGGGGGGAGACCCAGTACTTC
size: .
J: TRBJ2-5
D: TRBD2
V: TRBV18

CDR3: CASSRTGLRGEQYF
DNA: TGTGCCAGCAGCCGCACGGGACTAAGGGGGGAGCAGTACTTC
size: .
J: TRBJ2-7
D: .
V: TRBV7-6

CDR3: CASSFGIHSGNTIYF
DNA: TGTGCCAGCAGCTTCGGGATTCACTCTGGAAACACCATATATTTT
size: few
J: TRBJ1-3
D: .
V: TRBV7-6

CDR3: CASRPSGSNTDTQYF
DNA: TGTGCCAGCAGGCCAAGCGGGAGTAATACAGATACGCAGTATTTT
size: .
J: TRBJ2-3
D: TRBD2
V: TRBV7-3

CDR3: CASSIRNNSPLHF
DNA: TGTGCCAGTAGTATTCGTAACAATTCACCCCTCCACTTT
size: .
J: TRBJ1-6
D: .
V: TRBV19

CDR3: CSVVPGEGETQYF
DNA: TGCAGCGTTGTCCCCGGGGAGGGAGAGACCCAGTACTTC
size: .
J: TRBJ2-5
D: TRBD2
V: TRBV29-1

CDR3: CASSLQGTDTQYF
DNA: TGTGCCAGCAGCTTACAGGGCACAGATACGCAGTATTTT
size: .
J: TRBJ2-3
D: .
V: TRBV7-9

CDR3: CASRGQGDTEAFF
DNA: TGTGCCAGCAGAGGACAGGGTGACACTGAAGCTTTCTTT
size: few
J: TRBJ1-1
D: TRBD1
V: TRBV2

CDR3: CASSLGSGSNEKLFF
DNA: TGTGCCAGCAGCTTAGGGTCAGGGTCAAATGAAAAACTGTTTTTT
size: .
J: TRBJ1-4
D: .
V: TRBV7-9

CDR3: CASSQDPGQRGDQPQHF
DNA: TGTGCCAGCAGCCAAGACCCCGGACAGAGGGGGGATCAGCCCCAGCATTTT
size: .
J: TRBJ1-5
D: .
V: TRBV4-2

CDR3: CASSLYERPDSGNTIYF
DNA: TGTGCCAGCAGCTTATACGAGCGCCCGGACTCTGGAAACACCATATATTTT
size: .
J: TRBJ1-3
D: .
V: TRBV7-2

CDR3: CASSPSADNEQFF
DNA: TGTGCCAGCTCACCATCTGCGGACAATGAGCAGTTCTTC
size: .
J: TRBJ2-1
D: .
V: TRBV18

CDR3: CATSDSGVETQYF
DNA: TGTGCCACCAGTGATTCAGGGGTGGAGACCCAGTACTTC
size: .
J: TRBJ2-5
D: .
V: TRBV24-1

CDR3: CSQGAVGGYTF
DNA: TGCAGTCAGGGGGCAGTGGGGGGCTACACCTTC
size: few
J: TRBJ1-2
D: TRBD1
V: TRBV20-1

CDR3: CASTSTRAEGSYEQYF
DNA: TGTGCCAGCACCTCCACCCGGGCCGAGGGATCTTACGAGCAGTACTTC
size: few
J: TRBJ2-7
D: .
V: TRBV18

CDR3: CASSDSGFASNQPQHF
DNA: TGTGCCAGCAGTGATTCGGGTTTCGCTAGCAATCAGCCCCAGCATTTT
size: .
J: TRBJ1-5
D: .
V: TRBV25-1

CDR3: CASSVDRGGNTIYF
DNA: TGTGCCAGCAGCGTAGACAGGGGAGGAAACACCATATATTTT
size: .
J: TRBJ1-3
D: TRBD1
V: TRBV9

CDR3: CASSYSKTRNTEAFF
DNA: TGTGCCAGCAGTTACTCTAAGACACGAAACACTGAAGCTTTCTTT
size: .
J: TRBJ1-1
D: .
V: TRBV6-2/TRBV6-3

CDR3: CASSGTSGGSYEQYF
DNA: TGTGCCAGCAGCGGGACTAGCGGAGGCAGCTACGAGCAGTACTTC
size: .
J: TRBJ2-7
D: TRBD2
V: TRBV5-4

CDR3: CASSFMGDDQPQHF
DNA: TGTGCCAGCAGCTTTATGGGAGATGATCAGCCCCAGCATTTT
size: .
J: TRBJ1-5
D: .
V: TRBV5-5

CDR3: CASSSGQGNTEAFF
DNA: TGTGCCAGCAGTTCCGGACAGGGGAACACTGAAGCTTTCTTT
size: .
J: TRBJ1-1
D: TRBD1
V: TRBV28

CDR3: CASSRLSNQPQHF
DNA: TGTGCCAGCAGTCGACTCAGTAATCAGCCCCAGCATTTT
size: .
J: TRBJ1-5
D: .
V: TRBV27

CDR3: CAWSVGQGYGYTF
DNA: TGTGCCTGGAGTGTGGGGCAGGGGTATGGCTACACCTTC
size: .
J: TRBJ1-2
D: .
V: TRBV30

CDR3: CASSFSVTQETQYF
DNA: TGTGCCAGCAGTTTTAGCGTTACACAAGAGACCCAGTACTTC
size: .
J: TRBJ2-5
D: .
V: TRBV3-1/TRBV3-2

CDR3: CASSLGGLAGLGETQYF
DNA: TGTGCCAGCAGCTTGGGGGGACTAGCGGGTTTAGGAGAGACCCAGTACTTC
size: .
J: TRBJ2-5
D: TRBD2
V: TRBV5-5

CDR3: CASSLGANEKLFF
DNA: TGTGCCAGCAGTTTAGGGGCTAATGAAAAACTGTTTTTT
size: .
J: TRBJ1-4
D: .
V: TRBV27

CDR3: CASSPGVWTSGGTYNEQFF
DNA: TGTGCCAGCAGCCCCGGGGTCTGGACTAGCGGGGGGACTTACAATGAGCAGTTCTTC
size: .
J: TRBJ2-1
D: TRBD2
V: TRBV5-5

CDR3: CASSFSIGRDSYNSPLHF
DNA: TGTGCCAGCAGCTTCTCCATAGGTCGGGACAGCTATAATTCACCCCTCCACTTT
size: .
J: TRBJ1-6
D: .
V: TRBV12-1

CDR3: CASSFQGTIGYTF
DNA: TGTGCCAGCAGTTTTCAGGGGACGATTGGCTACACCTTC
size: .
J: TRBJ1-2
D: .
V: TRBV12-3/TRBV12-4

CDR3: CASRGPGELFF
DNA: TGTGCCAGCAGAGGTCCCGGGGAGCTGTTTTTT
size: once
J: TRBJ2-2
D: .
V: TRBV6-5

CDR3: CASRGGLLNTDTQYF
DNA: TGTGCCAGTCGGGGTGGACTACTAAACACAGATACGCAGTATTTT
size: .
J: TRBJ2-3
D: .
V: TRBV19

CDR3: CASSLTGANEKLFF
DNA: TGTGCCAGCAGCTTAACAGGAGCAAATGAAAAACTGTTTTTT
size: .
J: TRBJ1-4
D: .
V: TRBV13

CDR3: CASRHGTEYNEQFF
DNA: TGTGCCAGCAGGCACGGGACAGAATACAATGAGCAGTTCTTC
size: few
J: TRBJ2-1
D: TRBD1
V: TRBV6-5

CDR3: CASSYWASGFYEQYF
DNA: TGTGCCAGCAGTTACTGGGCTAGCGGTTTCTACGAGCAGTACTTC
size: .
J: TRBJ2-7
D: TRBD2
V: TRBV6-5

CDR3: CASSSRGGPNQPQHF
DNA: TGTGCCAGCAGTTCCCGAGGGGGGCCCAATCAGCCCCAGCATTTT
size: once
J: TRBJ1-5
D: .
V: TRBV6-2/TRBV6-3

CDR3: CASSLPSGEGYTF
DNA: TGTGCCAGCAGCTTACCTTCGGGGGAGGGCTACACCTTC
size: .
J: TRBJ1-2
D: .
V: TRBV11-2

CDR3: CAWSDLTDTQYF
DNA: TGTGCCTGGAGTGACTTAACAGATACGCAGTATTTT
size: .
J: TRBJ2-3
D: .
V: TRBV30

CDR3: CASSAETGTAQYF
DNA: TGTGCCAGCAGCGCAGAAACAGGGACAGCTCAGTACTTC
size: .
J: TRBJ2-4
D: TRBD1
V: TRBV11-2

CDR3: CASSPDNYNEQFF
DNA: TGTGCCAGCAGCCCGGACAACTACAATGAGCAGTTCTTC
size: few
J: TRBJ2-1
D: .
V: TRBV12-3/TRBV12-4

CDR3: CASRSARGGDEAFF
DNA: TGTGCCAGCAGGTCCGCCAGGGGTGGCGATGAAGCTTTCTTT
size: .
J: TRBJ1-1
D: .
V: TRBV6-5

CDR3: CASSLTSGGDSNYNEQFF
DNA: TGTGCCAGCAGCTTGACTAGCGGGGGGGACTCCAACTACAATGAGCAGTTCTTC
size: once
J: TRBJ2-1
D: TRBD2
V: TRBV5-4

CDR3: CASSLRTGGQGYNEQFF
DNA: TGCGCCAGCAGCCTCCGGACAGGGGGTCAGGGGTACAATGAGCAGTTCTTC
size: once
J: TRBJ2-1
D: TRBD1
V: TRBV5-1

CDR3: CASSAEAFATNEKLFF
DNA: TGTGCCAGCTCGGCAGAAGCTTTTGCAACTAATGAAAAACTGTTTTTT
size: .
J: TRBJ1-4
D: .
V: TRBV18

CDR3: CSARANEAFF
DNA: TGCAGTGCTAGAGCAAACGAAGCTTTCTTT
size: few
J: TRBJ1-1
D: .
V: TRBV20-1

CDR3: CASSLGAGGPDTQYF
DNA: TGTGCCAGCAGCTTAGGGGCGGGGGGGCCAGATACGCAGTATTTT
size: .
J: TRBJ2-3
D: TRBD2
V: TRBV13

CDR3: CARLNTEAFF
DNA: TGTGCCAGGCTGAACACTGAAGCTTTCTTT
size: .
J: TRBJ1-1
D: .
V: TRBV27

CDR3: CASSLGYGQGIQQFF
DNA: TGTGCCAGCAGCTTAGGTTACGGACAGGGCATACAGCAGTTCTTC
size: .
J: TRBJ2-1
D: TRBD1
V: TRBV7-2

CDR3: CAIGTGLAGGHPSTDTQYF
DNA: TGTGCCATCGGAACGGGACTAGCGGGGGGGCACCCTAGCACAGATACGCAGTATTTT
size: .
J: TRBJ2-3
D: TRBD2
V: TRBV10-3

CDR3: CASGFSTGANSPLHF
DNA: TGTGCTAGTGGTTTTTCGACAGGGGCTAATTCACCCCTCCACTTT
size: .
J: TRBJ1-6
D: TRBD1
V: TRBV12-5

CDR3: CASSQANTGELFF
DNA: TGTGCCAGCTCACAAGCGAACACCGGGGAGCTGTTTTTT
size: .
J: TRBJ2-2
D: .
V: TRBV18